The rows below give T cell receptor beta chains drawn from one sample of a study of vaccination and CD4 T cells after COVID-19. Their antigens remain unidentified. TCRdb re-called the PCR reads through MiXCR, storing one row per CDR3 protein. In the table there are 9,500 to 15,000 distinct CDR3 sequences, roughly half of which are singletons. The specimen comprised cultured CD4+ T cells from blood, sampled after SARS-CoV-2 vaccination. Receptors were obtained from a human donor with COVID-19. Both conserved end residues are part of each CDR3.

TRBV19 12 CASSIPFRELFF
TRBV7-9 14 CASRSSGGTDTQYF
TRBV7-3 13 CASSPSAGWTQYF
TRBV6-1 11 CASIRGTEAFF
TRBV19 13 CASSIAGVETQYF
TRBV7-9 17 CASSLGGGAANTGELFF
TRBV15 15 CATSRDKGGAAEAFF
TRBV18 14 CASSPGPDRLGYTF
TRBV20-1 15 CSARAAGGLRTEAFF
TRBV28 17 CASSTPGQGAHGYGYTF
TRBV19 11 CASSANSPLHF